This entry concerns a single TCR beta chain. Stable or active relapsing-remitting multiple sclerosis, untreated and meeting revised McDonald criteria, defined the controls. Negative isolation yielded CD4+ and CD8+ T cells, and FACS enriched TEMRA cells. The sample comes from a study of CD8 T cells in Susac syndrome. RNA was extracted with the RNeasy kit, and a quantity of roughly 0.5 to 1 ug was reverse transcribed using random hexamers. The authors amplified TCR beta CDR3 across 54 Vbeta and 13 Jbeta using immunoSEQ multiplex PCR. TCRdb passed the immunoSEQ multiplex PCR reads through MiXCR, listing each CDR3 protein once. The sample has roughly 200,000 distinct CDR3 sequences; 85% to 95% are singletons. The clonotype originates from a human donor with multiple sclerosis. The sample was CD8+ T cells from PBMCs.

The chain's CDR3 is CASSLRQGREQFF. The CDR3 DNA reads as TGCGCCAGCAGCTTGCGACAGGGGCGTGAGCAGTTCTTC. The J gene is TRBJ2-1, the V gene TRBV5-1, with 8 bases identical to TRBD1. The CDR3 length is 13 residues. Germline assignment: CDR1 SGHRS and CDR2 YFSETQ. After removal of 1 base from V and 9 bases from J, the junction contained 3 bases not matched to a gene. Combining the CDR3 with reference TRBV5-1 and TRBJ2-1 gives the whole variable domain KAGVTQTPRYLIKTRGQQVTLSCSPISGHRSVSWYQQTPGQGLQFLFEYFSETQRNKGNFPGRFSGRQFSNSRSEMNVSTLELGDSALYLCASSLRQGREQFFGPGTRLTVL.